A single sample is the source of the 28 T cell receptor beta chains below, sequenced in a study of cytomegalovirus exposure and HLA in healthy donors. Assay: immunoSEQ multiplex PCR; the TCRdb copy retains only in-frame clones and omits some. This table holds around 130,000 clones, more than 70% found once. Source material: PBMCs. The receptors derive from a woman in her twenties or thirties in good health and CMV-seronegative.

This clone was found once. J is TRBJ2-3 and V is TRBV6-6, with TRBD1 as a possible D gene (5 bases). The CDR3 length is 14 residues. Trimming removed 5 bases from V and 0 bases from J, with 9 bases in between. Germline V gives CDR1 MNHNY, CDR2 SVGAGI (reference sequence). CDR3 protein: CASSRAGSTDTQYF. CDR3 bases: TGTGCCAGCAGTAGGGCAGGGAGCACAGATACGCAGTATTTT.

V is TRBV19 and J is TRBJ2-3, with TRBD2 matching over 7 bases. J gave up 5 bases and V 6 bases, and 5 bases lay outside the gene matches. Germline CDR1 LNHDA, CDR2 SQIVND (reference sequence). The CDR3 sequence is 13 residues long. The CDR3 loop is CASSGGGEDTQYF. As DNA, the CDR3 is TGTGCCAGTAGCGGGGGAGGGGAAGATACGCAGTATTTT. The entire variable domain, with the rest obtained from reference TRBV19 and TRBJ2-3, is as follows: DGGITQSPKYLFRKEGQNVTLSCEQNLNHDAMYWYRQDPGQGLRLIYYSQIVNDFQKGDIAEGYSVSREKKESFPLTVTSAQKNPTAFYLCASSGGGEDTQYFGPGTRLTVL.

CDR3 nucleotides: TGTGCCAGAACTCGAAGTGGGAGGCGATACGAGCAGTACTTC. It specifies CARTRSGRRYEQYF. J is TRBJ2-7 and V is TRBV5-3; perhaps TRBD2 as D (6 bases). TRBV5-3 is an ORF, with its function uncertain. The germline V and J ends were trimmed by 6 bases and 4 bases, with 17 bases remaining between them. This CDR3 contains 14 residues.

This chain links TRBV27 with TRBJ1-6, with a possible D match to TRBD1 (6 bases). Germline values: CDR1 MNHEY, CDR2 SMNVEV (reference sequence). This CDR3 is 18 amino acids long. Trimming pared 4 bases from V and 7 bases from J, leaving 23 bases between. The CDR3 reads CASSSLLGGLPGNSPLHF. CDR3 DNA: TGTGCCAGCAGTTCTCTATTGGGGGGGCTCCCTGGAAATTCACCCCTCCACTTT.

The chain has TRBV30 and TRBJ1-1, with 10 positions matching TRBD1. V shed 5 bases and J 4 bases; nucleotides not matched to a gene: 4. The CDR3 is 13 residues long. Looked up from germline, CDR1 is GTSNPN and CDR2 is SVGIG (reference sequence). The CDR3 is CAWQGDRGTEAFF. CDR3 nucleotides: TGTGCCTGGCAGGGGGACAGGGGCACTGAAGCTTTCTTT.

This chain joins TRBV29-1 and TRBJ1-4; tentatively, D is TRBD1 (6 bases). V lost 7 bases to trimming and J lost 2 bases, with 20 bases between them. Germline CDR1 reads SQVTM; CDR2 reads ANQGSEA. The CDR3 length is 16 residues. The CDR3, as DNA: TGCAGCGCTGGGACCCCAGGGGCCGGCACTAATGAAAAACTGTTTTTT. It specifies CSAGTPGAGTNEKLFF.

The rearrangement joins TRBV6-4 to TRBJ2-1, with 11 bases fitting TRBD2. CDR3 size: 15 residues. V lost 3 bases and J lost 5; bases outside the gene matches: 3. In germline, CDR1 is MRHNA, CDR2 SNTAGT. CDR3 DNA: TGTGCCAGCAGTGAGGGACTAGCGGAGAACAATGAGCAGTTCTTC. Protein sequence: CASSEGLAENNEQFF.

The chain joins TRBV25-1 to TRBJ2-5, with D possibly being TRBD1 (6 bases). Germline lookup yields CDR1 MGHDK and CDR2 SYGVNS. The CDR3 totals 13 residues. CDR3 coding DNA: TGTGCTCGACTTTACAGGGAAGGGGAGACCCAGTACTTC. It specifies CARLYREGETQYF. The full variable domain, completed using reference TRBV25-1 and TRBJ2-5, is EADIYQTPRYLVIGTGKKITLECSQTMGHDKMYWYQQDPGMELHLIHYSYGVNSTEKGDLSSESTVSRIRTEHFPLTLESARPSHTSQYLCARLYREGETQYFGPGTRLLVL.

The chain couples TRBV12-5 to TRBJ1-2; tentatively, D is TRBD1 (5 bases). The CDR3 loop spans 13 amino acids. The germline V gene encodes CDR1 LGHNT and CDR2 FRNRAP. With 5 bases removed from V and 8 bases from J, the gap between germline ends came to 15 bases. CDR3 sequence: CASGPRGGEGYTF. CDR3 coding DNA: TGTGCTAGTGGTCCCCGTGGAGGGGAAGGCTACACCTTC.

This clone has just a few counts. V and J are TRBV7-9 and TRBJ2-7; D is unclear. CDR1 is SEHNR and CDR2 is FQNEAQ in the germline V gene (reference sequence). This CDR3 comprises 14 residues. V was shortened by 5 bases and J by 1 base, with 12 bases between the two germline ends. CDR3 DNA: TGTGCCAGCAGCCAGGCCTACGGTTCCTACGAGCAGTACTTC. This translates into CASSQAYGSYEQYF.

The chain links TRBV7-9 to TRBJ2-7; D gene unclear. V shed 2 bases and J shed 3 bases, with 5 bases lying between them. The CDR3 is 12 amino acids. Germline V gene sequence: CDR1 SEHNR, CDR2 FQNEAQ (reference sequence). The CDR3, as DNA: TGTGCCAGCAGCTTACAGGACTACGAGCAGTACTTC. It encodes CASSLQDYEQYF. Looking up the rest from reference TRBV7-9 and TRBJ2-7 gives the full variable domain: DTGVSQNPRHKITKRGQNVTFRCDPISEHNRLYWYRQTLGQGPEFLTYFQNEAQLEKSRLLSDRFSAERPKGSFSTLEIQRTEQGDSAMYLCASSLQDYEQYFGPGTRLTVT.

The CDR3 coding sequence is TGTGCCAGTAGCTATAGGCCGGGACAGTCGTCAACTAATGAAAAACTGTTTTTT. The encoded protein is CASSYRPGQSSTNEKLFF. The chain joins TRBV19 to TRBJ1-4, with 7 nucleotides matching TRBD1. V dropped 6 bases and J dropped 0; count of bases not matched to a gene: 13. This CDR3 has 18 amino acids. CDR1 and CDR2 from the germline V gene are LNHDA and SQIVND (reference sequence).

V gene TRBV2 combines with J gene TRBJ1-2, with unresolved D. The CDR3 totals 12 residues. Germline V gene lookup returns CDR1 SNHLY and CDR2 FYNNEI. The V and J ends lost 8 bases and 8 bases respectively, with 15 bases between them. The CDR3: CASATEERGYTF. DNA for the CDR3: TGTGCCAGCGCAACCGAGGAGAGGGGCTACACCTTC.

V usage is TRBV27 and J usage is TRBJ2-1, with TRBD2 matching 9 bases. The CDR3 spans 14 residues. CDR1 MNHEY and CDR2 SMNVEV come from the germline V gene (reference sequence). The J segment lost 6 bases and the V segment lost 5 bases, leaving 5 bases of the junction unmatched. CDR3 in DNA: TGTGCCAGCAGTGAAGCGGGGGGTCCCAATGAGCAGTTCTTC. Its protein is CASSEAGGPNEQFF.

This clone turned up a few times. The V and J genes are TRBV23-1 and TRBJ2-7, with D possibly being TRBD1 (6 bases). TRBV23-1 is treated as an ORF (open reading frame) with a function not yet certain. V gave up 0 bases and J gave up 1 base, with 10 bases separating them. CDR3 size: 15 residues. The CDR3 bases are TGCGCCAGCAGTCAATCGTGGGGGCTTTCCTACGAGCAGTACTTC. This codes for CASSQSWGLSYEQYF.

This rearrangement joins TRBV5-1 to TRBJ2-2; TRBD1 matches 8 bases. V trimming: 4 bases; J trimming: 5 bases; junction bases outside the gene matches: 7. From germline, CDR1 is SGHRS and CDR2 YFSETQ. The CDR3 runs to 15 residues. DNA of the CDR3: TGCGCCAGCAGCCTCCGGGACAGGAGTACCGGGGAGCTGTTTTTT. Residues: CASSLRDRSTGELFF. Full variable domain (missing parts from reference TRBV5-1 and TRBJ2-2): KAGVTQTPRYLIKTRGQQVTLSCSPISGHRSVSWYQQTPGQGLQFLFEYFSETQRNKGNFPGRFSGRQFSNSRSEMNVSTLELGDSALYLCASSLRDRSTGELFFGEGSRLTVL.

V gene TRBV5-5 combines with J gene TRBJ2-7; perhaps TRBD2 as D (6 bases). Deletions cut 1 base from V and 3 bases from J, with 14 bases between. Germline CDR1 is SGHKS and CDR2 is YYEKEE (reference sequence). The CDR3 has 15 amino acids. The CDR3 DNA reads as TGTGCCAGCAGCTTGACGGGGACTTCCAACTACGAGCAGTACTTC. Residues: CASSLTGTSNYEQYF.

This chain uses TRBV7-2 with TRBJ1-5; D perhaps matches TRBD1 (6 bases). V lost 5 bases and J lost 12, with 11 bases in between. This CDR3 comprises 11 residues. From germline, CDR1 is SGHTA and CDR2 FQGNSA. CDR3 in amino acids: CASSPGTLQHF. The CDR3 nucleotides read TGTGCCAGCAGCCCCGGGACACTCCAGCATTTT.

This chain uses TRBV27 with TRBJ1-4, with a tentative D call TRBD1 (5 bases). V gave up 0 bases and J gave up 0 bases, with 5 bases separating them. The length of the CDR3 is 15 residues. Per the germline V gene, CDR1 is MNHEY and CDR2 is SMNVEV (reference sequence). This chain's CDR3 is CASSLSGATNEKLFF. In DNA form, the CDR3 reads TGTGCCAGCAGTTTATCAGGGGCAACTAATGAAAAACTGTTTTTT.

This rearrangement joins TRBV2 to TRBJ2-1; 8 bases agree with TRBD1. The V and J ends lost 7 bases and 6 bases, in that order; junction bases with no gene match: 11. CDR1 is SNHLY and CDR2 is FYNNEI in the germline V gene. The CDR3 extends over 15 amino acids. The DNA of the CDR3 is TGTGCCAGCATTCGTAGACAGGGGCACACCAATGAGCAGTTCTTC. Residues: CASIRRQGHTNEQFF.

The J gene is TRBJ2-2, the V gene TRBV6-5; 8 bases map to TRBD1. Per the germline V gene, CDR1 is MNHEY and CDR2 is SVGAGI. The CDR3 is 14 amino acids. V lost 6 bases to trimming and J lost 1 base; unmatched junction nucleotides: 1. CDR3 loop: CASRGQVNTGELFF. The CDR3 region has the DNA TGTGCCAGCAGGGGACAGGTGAACACCGGGGAGCTGTTTTTT.

The gene calls are TRBV18 and TRBJ1-3; the D gene is possibly TRBD1 (6 bases). The V and J ends lost 3 bases and 4 bases respectively, with 16 bases between them. The CDR3 has 16 amino acids. The germline V gene encodes CDR1 KGHSH and CDR2 LQKENI. The CDR3, as DNA: TGTGCCAGCTCACCGCTGGAAGGGGGTTCGGGAAACACCATATATTTT. Residues: CASSPLEGGSGNTIYF. The variable domain in full, with the rest retrieved from reference TRBV18 and TRBJ1-3, is NAGVMQNPRHLVRRRGQEARLRCSPMKGHSHVYWYRQLPEEGLKFMVYLQKENIIDESGMPKERFSAEFPKEGPSILRIQQVVRGDSAAYFCASSPLEGGSGNTIYFGEGSWLTVV.

This chain uses TRBV18 with TRBJ1-2; 8 bases line up with TRBD1. CDR1 and CDR2 from the germline V gene are KGHSH and LQKENI. The length of the CDR3 is 14 residues. The ends lost 6 bases at V and 4 bases at J; junction bases unmatched: 7. The chain's CDR3 is CASSGKDRVYGYTF. As DNA, the CDR3 is TGTGCCAGCTCGGGAAAGGACAGGGTCTATGGCTACACCTTC. Filled out from reference TRBV18 and TRBJ1-2, the complete variable domain reads NAGVMQNPRHLVRRRGQEARLRCSPMKGHSHVYWYRQLPEEGLKFMVYLQKENIIDESGMPKERFSAEFPKEGPSILRIQQVVRGDSAAYFCASSGKDRVYGYTFGSGTRLTVV.

CDR3 loop: CASSLVASQETQYF. CDR3 DNA: TGTGCCAGCAGCTTAGTGGCTTCCCAAGAGACCCAGTACTTC. This chain links TRBV7-9 with TRBJ2-5; no reliable D call. In germline, CDR1 is SEHNR, CDR2 FQNEAQ (reference sequence). V lost 1 base and J lost 1, with 7 bases in between. There are 14 residues in the CDR3. Together with reference TRBV7-9 and TRBJ2-5, the CDR3 gives the full variable domain: DTGVSQNPRHKITKRGQNVTFRCDPISEHNRLYWYRQTLGQGPEFLTYFQNEAQLEKSRLLSDRFSAERPKGSFSTLEIQRTEQGDSAMYLCASSLVASQETQYFGPGTRLLVL.

The chain has TRBV6-5 and TRBJ2-7, with TRBD1 matching over 8 bases. CDR3 length: 15 amino acids. With 2 bases clipped from V and 4 bases from J, the junction kept 7 bases outside the gene matches. Germline lookup yields CDR1 MNHEY and CDR2 SVGAGI. The CDR3 sequence: CASSYSRGQVYEQYF. For the CDR3, the DNA is TGTGCCAGCAGTTACAGCAGGGGGCAGGTTTACGAGCAGTACTTC.

This chain links TRBV5-1 with TRBJ2-2; D possibly corresponds to TRBD1 (6 bases). The CDR3 is made up of 17 amino acids. V gave up 0 bases and J gave up 2 bases, with 14 bases separating them. Germline CDR1 is SGHRS and CDR2 is YFSETQ. The CDR3 coding sequence is TGCGCCAGCAGCTTGGGGCCGGGACACCCTAACACCGGGGAGCTGTTTTTT. Its translation is CASSLGPGHPNTGELFF.

This clone was seen once. J is TRBJ2-7 and V is TRBV5-4, with TRBD1 matching 7 bases. CDR3 size: 16 residues. Germline V gives CDR1 SGHNT, CDR2 YYREEE (reference sequence). V lost 0 bases and J lost 6; bases outside the gene matches: 12. The CDR3 coding sequence is TGTGCCAGCAGCTTGGGGGGATTAACCCGGGACAGCGAGCAGTACTTC. It encodes CASSLGGLTRDSEQYF.

CDR3 region: CASSYYAGSSYEQYF. In DNA, the CDR3 is TGTGCCAGCAGTTACTACGCCGGGAGCTCCTACGAGCAGTACTTC. The V gene is TRBV6-5, the J gene TRBJ2-7; maybe TRBD2 (6 bases). Germline V gene data show CDR1 as MNHEY and CDR2 as SVGAGI. Trimming stripped 1 base from V and 0 bases from J, with 10 bases between. There are 15 residues in the CDR3.